Included here is one TCR beta chain sequence, with context. Seattle-derived patients entered the study during active infection and were followed longitudinally. J lost 1 base, V lost 4 bases, and 2 bases had no gene match. The CDR3 has 15 amino acids. Germline V gives CDR1 SGHRS, CDR2 YFSETQ. These data belong to a study of blood T cell repertoires in COVID-19. Per the authors' pipeline: Amplified reference gene primers provided the basis for estimating nucleated cell counts. Some clones are missing from TCRdb's copy, which holds only in-frame ones; the method was immunoSEQ multiplex PCR. D and trimming come from the DNA, and the V and J calls and clone size come from that table. The sample includes about 300,000 clones, around 90% seen only once; the top ten take roughly 6.8%.

Material: peripheral blood. This sequence originates from a woman aged 25 to 39 with COVID-19, enrolled during active disease. V and J are TRBV5-1 and TRBJ2-2; TRBD2 matches at 9 bases. CDR3 region: CASSTAGGNTGELFF. The CDR3, as DNA: TGCGCCAGCAGCACAGCGGGGGGGAACACCGGGGAGCTGTTTTTT.